This TCR beta chain derives from a study of cytomegalovirus exposure and HLA in healthy donors. Points from the study as a whole: There were some V segments, including TRBV6-2 and TRBV6-3, excluded as indistinguishable.

Germline V gene lookup returns CDR1 SGHRS and CDR2 YFSETQ. Trimming took off 0 bases at V and 6 bases at J, with 12 bases between the two ends. The CDR3 is made up of 14 amino acids. Comments on this clone: Its antigen is undetermined.

The study ran its PCR with 60 Vbeta and 13 Jbeta primers. Method: immunoSEQ multiplex PCR; TCRdb's copy keeps in-frame clones and lacks some. This listing includes about 140,000 clones. The sample comprised PBMCs. The chain carries TRBV5-1 and TRBJ2-5; a possible D gene is TRBD1 (5 bases). The TCR was taken from a middle-aged man in good health and CMV-seronegative. The CDR3 sequence is CASSLEVRAKTQYF. CDR3 in DNA: TGCGCCAGCAGCTTGGAAGTCAGGGCGAAGACCCAGTACTTC.